Here is one TCR beta chain with its context. Germline CDR1 is SGHNT and CDR2 is YENEEA. V was shortened by 5 bases and J by 7 bases, with 9 bases between the two germline ends. The CDR3 totals 12 residues. Method: immunoSEQ multiplex PCR; TCRdb's copy keeps in-frame clones and lacks some. This repertoire shows more than 100,000 clones, 88% found once; its top ten account for more than 5%. Time point denoted: blood 2 weeks post-SBRT. This sample's treatment: 15 Gy SBRT to primary tumor, nephrectomy 4 weeks later. The sample is drawn from a study of radiation and T cells in renal cell carcinoma. The gene calls are TRBV11-3 and TRBJ2-1; D ambiguous. This receptor was taken from a woman between 65 and 79 years old with renal cell carcinoma. This specimen was blood, taken from a patient whose treatment included radiotherapy and nephrectomy. The chain's CDR3 is CASSPSVNEQFF. CDR3 bases: TGTGCCAGCAGCCCAAGCGTGAATGAGCAGTTCTTC. Combining the CDR3 with reference TRBV11-3 and TRBJ2-1 gives the whole variable domain EAGVVQSPRYKIIEKKQPVAFWCNPISGHNTLYWYLQNLGQGPELLIRYENEEAVDDSQLPKDRFSAERLKGVDSTLKIQPAELGDSAVYLCASSPSVNEQFFGPGTRLTVL.